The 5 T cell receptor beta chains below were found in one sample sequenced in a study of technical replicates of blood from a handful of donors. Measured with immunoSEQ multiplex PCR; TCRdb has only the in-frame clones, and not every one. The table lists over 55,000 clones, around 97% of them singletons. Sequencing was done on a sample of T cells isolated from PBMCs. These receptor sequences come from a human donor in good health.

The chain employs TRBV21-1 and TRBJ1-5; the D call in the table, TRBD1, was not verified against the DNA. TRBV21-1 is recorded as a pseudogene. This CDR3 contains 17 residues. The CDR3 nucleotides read TGTGCCAGCAGCCCTTTGAGAGACAGGGGCTGCAATCAGCCCCAGCATTTT. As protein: CASSPLRDRGCNQPQHF.

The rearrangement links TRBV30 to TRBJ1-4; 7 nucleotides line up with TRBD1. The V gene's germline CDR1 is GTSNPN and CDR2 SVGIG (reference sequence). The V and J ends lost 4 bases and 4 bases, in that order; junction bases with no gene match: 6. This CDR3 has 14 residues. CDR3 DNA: TGTGCCTGGACTCCGGGACAGTTTAATGAAAAACTGTTTTTT. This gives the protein CAWTPGQFNEKLFF.

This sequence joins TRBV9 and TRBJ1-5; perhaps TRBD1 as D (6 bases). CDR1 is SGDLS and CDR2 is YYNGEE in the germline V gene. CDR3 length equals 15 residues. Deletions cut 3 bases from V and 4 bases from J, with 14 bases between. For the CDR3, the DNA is TGTGCCAGCAGCGCGGGCGGGGGGGCGAATCAGCCCCAGCATTTT. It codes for CASSAGGGANQPQHF.

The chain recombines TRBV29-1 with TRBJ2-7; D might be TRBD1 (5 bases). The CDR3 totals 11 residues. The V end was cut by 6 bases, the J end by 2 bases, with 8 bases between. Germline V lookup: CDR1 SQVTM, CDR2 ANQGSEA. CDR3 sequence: CSVETAYEQYF. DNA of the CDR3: TGCAGCGTAGAGACAGCCTACGAGCAGTACTTC.

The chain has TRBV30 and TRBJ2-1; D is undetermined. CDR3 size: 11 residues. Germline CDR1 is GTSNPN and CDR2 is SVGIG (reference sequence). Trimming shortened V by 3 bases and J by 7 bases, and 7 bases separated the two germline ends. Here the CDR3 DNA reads TGTGCCTGGAGGAAGAGAAATGAGCAGTTCTTC. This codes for CAWRKRNEQFF.